The rows below give T cell receptor beta chains drawn from one sample of a study of cytomegalovirus exposure and HLA in healthy donors. Assay: immunoSEQ multiplex PCR; the TCRdb copy retains only in-frame clones and omits some. Of about 130,000 clones listed, 75% to 90% are singletons. Sequenced sample: PBMCs. The receptor set was obtained from a woman between 35 and 50 years old in good health and CMV-seronegative. CDR3s include the opening cysteine and the closing phenylalanine or tryptophan. The order of the fields is CDR3 protein, CDR3 DNA, V gene, J gene, D gene, clone size. The D gene is left open where the match is weak. Some rows mark clone size as missing; the rest say once, few, many or name a class of expanded clone.

CDR3 protein: CASSQAGRAGNTIYF
CDR3 DNA: TGCGCCAGCAGCCAAGCTGGCAGGGCTGGAAACACCATATATTTT
V gene: TRBV4-1
J gene: TRBJ1-3
D gene: .
clone size: .

CDR3 protein: CASSLGPSYGYTF
CDR3 DNA: TGTGCCAGCAGCTTAGGACCGAGCTATGGCTACACCTTC
V gene: TRBV13
J gene: TRBJ1-2
D gene: .
clone size: .

CDR3 protein: CASSVDRSTEAFF
CDR3 DNA: TGTGCCAGCAGCGTTGACAGGAGCACTGAAGCTTTCTTT
V gene: TRBV7-2
J gene: TRBJ1-1
D gene: .
clone size: .

CDR3 protein: CASSRIAGEETQYF
CDR3 DNA: TGTGCCAGCAGCCGTATAGCGGGGGAAGAGACCCAGTACTTC
V gene: TRBV4-2
J gene: TRBJ2-5
D gene: TRBD2
clone size: .

CDR3 protein: CASSEGVAGGTTDTQYF
CDR3 DNA: TGCGCCAGCAGTGAGGGGGTAGCGGGGGGTACCACAGATACGCAGTATTTT
V gene: TRBV10-2
J gene: TRBJ2-3
D gene: TRBD2
clone size: .

CDR3 protein: CASSLSGEAGNTIYF
CDR3 DNA: TGTGCCAGCAGCTTGTCCGGGGAAGCGGGAAACACCATATATTTT
V gene: TRBV5-8
J gene: TRBJ1-3
D gene: .
clone size: .

CDR3 protein: CSVSDRANTGELFF
CDR3 DNA: TGCAGCGTTTCGGACAGGGCGAACACCGGGGAGCTGTTTTTT
V gene: TRBV29-1
J gene: TRBJ2-2
D gene: TRBD1
clone size: .

CDR3 protein: CATRGRGGPDTQYF
CDR3 DNA: TGTGCCACCCGGGGGCGGGGGGGCCCAGATACGCAGTATTTT
V gene: TRBV5-6
J gene: TRBJ2-3
D gene: TRBD2
clone size: .

CDR3 protein: CASSLTGLQETQYF
CDR3 DNA: TGTGCCAGCAGCCTTACAGGGTTACAAGAGACCCAGTACTTC
V gene: TRBV5-6
J gene: TRBJ2-5
D gene: .
clone size: .

CDR3 protein: CASTPTGRRTEAFF
CDR3 DNA: TGTGCCAGCACCCCGACAGGAAGGAGGACTGAAGCTTTCTTT
V gene: TRBV28
J gene: TRBJ1-1
D gene: .
clone size: .

CDR3 protein: CASSGQGAVQPQHF
CDR3 DNA: TGTGCCAGCAGTGGACAGGGGGCTGTGCAGCCCCAGCATTTT
V gene: TRBV7-9
J gene: TRBJ1-5
D gene: TRBD1
clone size: .

CDR3 protein: CAIRGRATGNEQFF
CDR3 DNA: TGTGCCATCAGAGGCAGGGCGACAGGCAATGAGCAGTTCTTC
V gene: TRBV10-3
J gene: TRBJ2-1
D gene: .
clone size: .

CDR3 protein: CASRDTGGLGTEAFF
CDR3 DNA: TGCGCCAGCAGGGACACGGGGGGATTGGGCACTGAAGCTTTCTTT
V gene: TRBV5-1
J gene: TRBJ1-1
D gene: .
clone size: few

CDR3 protein: CSVEDMRGGNEQFF
CDR3 DNA: TGCAGCGTTGAAGATATGCGGGGGGGCAATGAGCAGTTCTTC
V gene: TRBV29-1
J gene: TRBJ2-1
D gene: TRBD2
clone size: .

CDR3 protein: CASSPREGSSTDTQYF
CDR3 DNA: TGTGCCAGCAGCCCCCGAGAGGGATCTAGCACAGATACGCAGTATTTT
V gene: TRBV9
J gene: TRBJ2-3
D gene: .
clone size: few

CDR3 protein: CASSYVRGNNSPLHF
CDR3 DNA: TGTGCCAGCAGTTATGTCCGCGGGAATAATTCACCCCTCCACTTT
V gene: TRBV6-5
J gene: TRBJ1-6
D gene: .
clone size: .

CDR3 protein: CSSVAGNTEAFF
CDR3 DNA: TGTTCCAGCGTCGCGGGGAACACTGAAGCTTTCTTT
V gene: TRBV7-9
J gene: TRBJ1-1
D gene: .
clone size: .

CDR3 protein: CASSLGEFHTEAFF
CDR3 DNA: TGTGCCAGCAGCTTAGGGGAGTTCCACACTGAAGCTTTCTTT
V gene: TRBV7-2
J gene: TRBJ1-1
D gene: .
clone size: .

CDR3 protein: CSSSSRGQPNTEAFF
CDR3 DNA: TGTTCCAGCAGCTCTAGGGGACAGCCGAACACTGAAGCTTTCTTT
V gene: TRBV7-9
J gene: TRBJ1-1
D gene: TRBD1
clone size: .

CDR3 protein: CASSPDRAGEQYF
CDR3 DNA: TGTGCCAGCTCCCCGGACAGGGCGGGCGAGCAGTACTTC
V gene: TRBV6-1
J gene: TRBJ2-7
D gene: TRBD1
clone size: .

CDR3 protein: CATSRDRENTIYF
CDR3 DNA: TGTGCCACCAGCAGAGATCGCGAGAACACCATATATTTT
V gene: TRBV15
J gene: TRBJ1-3
D gene: .
clone size: .

CDR3 protein: CSATQEGYGYTF
CDR3 DNA: TGCAGCGCCACGCAAGAGGGCTATGGCTACACCTTC
V gene: TRBV29-1
J gene: TRBJ1-2
D gene: .
clone size: .

CDR3 protein: CASGSSGRDTEAFF
CDR3 DNA: TGTGCTAGTGGTTCTTCCGGCAGGGACACTGAAGCTTTCTTT
V gene: TRBV12-5
J gene: TRBJ1-1
D gene: .
clone size: .

CDR3 protein: CSVLQPPGGSTDTQYF
CDR3 DNA: TGCAGCGTTCTTCAACCTCCCGGGGGAAGCACAGATACGCAGTATTTT
V gene: TRBV29-1
J gene: TRBJ2-3
D gene: .
clone size: once

CDR3 protein: CASRSTGSAQPQHF
CDR3 DNA: TGTGCCAGCAGGTCAACAGGTTCAGCGCAGCCCCAGCATTTT
V gene: TRBV28
J gene: TRBJ1-5
D gene: .
clone size: .

CDR3 protein: CASSVESSGGAYEQYF
CDR3 DNA: TGTGCCAGCAGCGTAGAGTCATCTGGCGGAGCCTACGAGCAGTACTTC
V gene: TRBV9
J gene: TRBJ2-7
D gene: .
clone size: once

CDR3 protein: CASSLWGGRGNTIYF
CDR3 DNA: TGTGCCAGCAGTTTATGGGGGGGAAGGGGAAACACCATATATTTT
V gene: TRBV28
J gene: TRBJ1-3
D gene: .
clone size: few

CDR3 protein: CAASVYTGDYGYTF
CDR3 DNA: TGTGCCGCCTCCGTTTACACAGGGGACTATGGCTACACCTTC
V gene: TRBV6-1
J gene: TRBJ1-2
D gene: TRBD1
clone size: .

CDR3 protein: CASSSQGYTEAFF
CDR3 DNA: TGTGCCAGTAGTTCCCAGGGTTACACTGAAGCTTTCTTT
V gene: TRBV19
J gene: TRBJ1-1
D gene: .
clone size: few

CDR3 protein: CASSVAREGGTDTQYF
CDR3 DNA: TGTGCCAGCAGCGTAGCCCGGGAGGGTGGTACAGATACGCAGTATTTT
V gene: TRBV9
J gene: TRBJ2-3
D gene: TRBD2
clone size: .

CDR3 protein: CASSMELSGANVLTF
CDR3 DNA: TGTGCCAGTAGTATGGAACTATCTGGGGCCAACGTCCTGACTTTC
V gene: TRBV19
J gene: TRBJ2-6
D gene: .
clone size: few

CDR3 protein: CASSEVARRRTDTQYF
CDR3 DNA: TGTGCCAGCAGTGAAGTCGCCCGTCGGCGGACAGATACGCAGTATTTT
V gene: TRBV6-1
J gene: TRBJ2-3
D gene: .
clone size: few

CDR3 protein: CASSSQGGPNEKLFF
CDR3 DNA: TGCGCCAGCAGCTCCCAGGGAGGCCCTAATGAAAAACTGTTTTTT
V gene: TRBV5-1
J gene: TRBJ1-4
D gene: .
clone size: once

CDR3 protein: CASSHLREETQYF
CDR3 DNA: TGCGCCAGCAGCCATCTCAGGGAAGAGACCCAGTACTTC
V gene: TRBV4-1
J gene: TRBJ2-5
D gene: .
clone size: .

CDR3 protein: CASSDPLTGGHETQYF
CDR3 DNA: TGTGCCAGCAGCGACCCCCTGACAGGGGGCCACGAGACCCAGTACTTC
V gene: TRBV9
J gene: TRBJ2-5
D gene: TRBD1
clone size: once

CDR3 protein: CASSNTGGFGNTIYF
CDR3 DNA: TGTGCCAGCAGCAATACAGGGGGCTTTGGAAACACCATATATTTT
V gene: TRBV9
J gene: TRBJ1-3
D gene: TRBD1
clone size: .

CDR3 protein: CASSVAEGELFF
CDR3 DNA: TGTGCCAGCAGCGTAGCCGAGGGGGAGCTGTTTTTT
V gene: TRBV9
J gene: TRBJ2-2
D gene: .
clone size: .

CDR3 protein: CASSQETGGQSWEKLFF
CDR3 DNA: TGCGCCAGCAGCCAAGAGACGGGAGGACAGTCTTGGGAAAAACTGTTTTTT
V gene: TRBV4-1
J gene: TRBJ1-4
D gene: .
clone size: .

CDR3 protein: CASSLNNQETQYF
CDR3 DNA: TGTGCCAGCAGCTTAAACAACCAAGAGACCCAGTACTTC
V gene: TRBV11-3
J gene: TRBJ2-5
D gene: .
clone size: .

CDR3 protein: CASSYRQDDKETQYF
CDR3 DNA: TGTGCCAGCAGCTATAGACAGGATGATAAAGAGACCCAGTACTTC
V gene: TRBV28
J gene: TRBJ2-5
D gene: .
clone size: .

CDR3 protein: CASSRTGDSEAFF
CDR3 DNA: TGTGCCAGCAGCCGGACGGGGGACTCTGAAGCTTTCTTT
V gene: TRBV7-9
J gene: TRBJ1-1
D gene: .
clone size: .

CDR3 protein: CASSDPLGLDDTGELFF
CDR3 DNA: TGTGCCAGCAGCGACCCCTTGGGACTAGATGACACCGGGGAGCTGTTTTTT
V gene: TRBV9
J gene: TRBJ2-2
D gene: TRBD2
clone size: .

CDR3 protein: CASSSLGVNEKLFF
CDR3 DNA: TGTGCCAGCAGTTCTCTAGGGGTTAATGAAAAACTGTTTTTT
V gene: TRBV28
J gene: TRBJ1-4
D gene: .
clone size: once

CDR3 protein: CASHGTGGSYEQYF
CDR3 DNA: TGTGCCAGTCACGGGACAGGGGGCAGTTACGAGCAGTACTTC
V gene: TRBV5-6
J gene: TRBJ2-7
D gene: TRBD1
clone size: .

CDR3 protein: CASSFQAGDYEQYF
CDR3 DNA: TGTGCCAGCAGCTTCCAAGCGGGAGACTACGAGCAGTACTTC
V gene: TRBV9
J gene: TRBJ2-7
D gene: TRBD2
clone size: .

CDR3 protein: CASSFDAGDEQFF
CDR3 DNA: TGTGCCAGCAGCTTCGATGCCGGGGATGAGCAGTTCTTC
V gene: TRBV7-2
J gene: TRBJ2-1
D gene: .
clone size: .

CDR3 protein: CASSGRTGVYNSPLHF
CDR3 DNA: TGTGCCAGCAGTGGTCGGACGGGAGTCTATAATTCACCCCTCCACTTT
V gene: TRBV28
J gene: TRBJ1-6
D gene: .
clone size: many

CDR3 protein: CASSITGKDEQFF
CDR3 DNA: TGTGCCAGCAGCATTACAGGGAAGGATGAGCAGTTCTTC
V gene: TRBV13
J gene: TRBJ2-1
D gene: .
clone size: .

CDR3 protein: CASGLALAGVTDTQYF
CDR3 DNA: TGTGCTAGTGGTTTGGCCCTAGCGGGAGTCACAGATACGCAGTATTTT
V gene: TRBV12-5
J gene: TRBJ2-3
D gene: TRBD2
clone size: once

CDR3 protein: CASGFTQGASTEAFF
CDR3 DNA: TGTGCTAGTGGTTTCACACAGGGGGCGAGCACTGAAGCTTTCTTT
V gene: TRBV12-5
J gene: TRBJ1-1
D gene: TRBD1
clone size: .

CDR3 protein: CASSQTGPLSGTQYF
CDR3 DNA: TGCGCCAGCAGCCAGACCGGACCTCTCAGCGGTACGCAGTATTTT
V gene: TRBV4-3
J gene: TRBJ2-3
D gene: .
clone size: .

CDR3 protein: CASSPPTTYDYGYTF
CDR3 DNA: TGTGCCAGCTCACCACCTACTACATATGACTATGGCTACACCTTC
V gene: TRBV18
J gene: TRBJ1-2
D gene: .
clone size: .

CDR3 protein: CASSPFGGGAVDTQYF
CDR3 DNA: TGTGCCAGCAGCCCTTTTGGAGGGGGGGCTGTAGATACGCAGTATTTT
V gene: TRBV7-2
J gene: TRBJ2-3
D gene: .
clone size: .

CDR3 protein: CASSTTGTGAEKLFF
CDR3 DNA: TGTGCCAGCAGCACCACCGGGACAGGGGCCGAAAAACTGTTTTTT
V gene: TRBV7-9
J gene: TRBJ1-4
D gene: TRBD1
clone size: .

CDR3 protein: CASSPGGDHGEQYF
CDR3 DNA: TGTGCCAGCAGCCCCGGGGGGGACCACGGCGAGCAGTACTTC
V gene: TRBV5-4
J gene: TRBJ2-7
D gene: TRBD2
clone size: .

CDR3 protein: CASVQGMNTEAFF
CDR3 DNA: TGTGCCAGCGTCCAGGGTATGAACACTGAAGCTTTCTTT
V gene: TRBV2
J gene: TRBJ1-1
D gene: .
clone size: .

CDR3 protein: CASSLEGDRASTGELFF
CDR3 DNA: TGTGCCAGCAGCTTAGAGGGGGACAGGGCTTCGACCGGGGAGCTGTTTTTT
V gene: TRBV7-6
J gene: TRBJ2-2
D gene: TRBD1
clone size: once

CDR3 protein: CASSGQGGQPQHF
CDR3 DNA: TGTGCCAGCAGTGGACAGGGAGGCCAGCCCCAGCATTTT
V gene: TRBV6-1
J gene: TRBJ1-5
D gene: TRBD1
clone size: .

CDR3 protein: CASSLTQGAKNIQYF
CDR3 DNA: TGTGCCAGCAGCTTGACTCAGGGGGCCAAAAACATTCAGTACTTC
V gene: TRBV13
J gene: TRBJ2-4
D gene: .
clone size: .

CDR3 protein: CATSRAGTSPYEQYF
CDR3 DNA: TGTGCCACCAGCAGAGCCGGGACTAGCCCCTACGAGCAGTACTTC
V gene: TRBV15
J gene: TRBJ2-7
D gene: TRBD2
clone size: .